One and the same sample provided the 4 T cell receptor beta chains below, sequenced in a study of read filtering for tumor transcriptome and immune sequencing. The library was built from around 400 ng RNA with molecular barcoded adaptors for alpha/delta and beta/gamma chains. TCRdb reprocessed the reads via MiXCR and lists one record per CDR3 protein. The table shows tens of thousands of distinct CDR3 sequences, with approximately 22% occurring only once. The specimen sequenced was a population of CD138-negative cells sorted from bone marrow. The receptors here all came from a donor older than 35 with multiple myeloma.

V gene TRBV7-2 combines with J gene TRBJ2-1; a weak D match, TRBD1 (5 bases). Germline values: CDR1 SGHTA, CDR2 FQGNSA. Trimming pared 5 bases from V and 0 bases from J, leaving 11 bases between. The CDR3 length is 15 residues. CDR3 protein: CASSRDRFSYNEQFF. Here the CDR3 DNA reads TGTGCCAGCAGCAGAGACAGATTCTCCTACAATGAGCAGTTCTTC.

For this clonotype: A much larger clone sits a single nucleotide away, making a read error possible. The rearrangement uses TRBV6-5 and TRBJ2-5, with TRBD1 matching 8 bases. The CDR3 consists of 17 residues. Germline V gene data show CDR1 as MNHEY and CDR2 as SVGAGI. Germline trimming cut 2 bases from V and 4 bases from J; bases unmatched to any gene: 12. Here the CDR3 DNA reads TGTGCCAGCAGTTACCCGATGCGTCAGGGGGCAGGAGAGACCCAGTACTTC. Its translation: CASSYPMRQGAGETQYF.

A remark on this clonotype: It may be a read error: a sequence one base away is much more abundant. The rearrangement links TRBV20-1 to TRBJ1-2; a possible D gene is TRBD1 (5 bases). The CDR3 covers 12 residues. CDR1 and CDR2 from the germline V gene are DFQATT and SNEGSKA (reference sequence). The V and J ends lost 7 bases and 7 bases respectively, with 16 bases between them. In nucleotides, the CDR3 is TGCAGTGGCGGGATGTCAAGGGGTGGCTACACCTTC. It translates to CSGGMSRGGYTF.

This clonotype was seen a few times. Being one base from a much bigger clone, this may be a read error. The chain is built from TRBV6-5 and TRBJ2-1; either TRBD1 or TRBD2 may supply D (5 bases each). The CDR3 is 15 residues long. The germline gives CDR1 MNHEY, CDR2 SVGAGI. The CDR3 loop reads CASSYSGERWNERFF. CDR3 DNA: TGTGCCAGCAGTTACTCGGGGGAGCGCTGGAATGAGCGGTTCTTC.